Listed below are T cell receptor beta chains from one sample, sequenced in a study of shared clonotypes between healthy human individuals. Measured with immunoSEQ multiplex PCR; TCRdb has only the in-frame clones, and not every one. Found here are nearly 2 million clones, around 96% of them singletons; the top ten hold approximately 1.2%. Sequencing was performed on naive CD8+ T cells sorted from blood. The receptors come from a young man in good health. Each CDR3 is given with its conserved first and last residue. Fields, in order: D gene, J gene, V gene, clone size, CDR3 protein, CDR3 DNA. A D gene is named only where the DNA matches it firmly. Clone sizes are given selectively: once, few, many, or a class where the clone is expanded.

TRBD2 | TRBJ2-7 | TRBV13 | - | CASSAPSGPYEQYF | TGTGCCAGCAGCGCCCCTAGCGGGCCCTACGAGCAGTACTTC
- | TRBJ2-7 | TRBV27 | - | CASSPSRSEQYF | TGTGCCAGCAGTCCTAGCCGGAGCGAGCAGTACTTC
- | TRBJ2-3 | TRBV4-1 | - | CASSQDRWGGYTDTQYF | TGCGCCAGCAGCCAAGATAGGTGGGGCGGATACACAGATACGCAGTATTTT
- | TRBJ2-7 | TRBV29-1 | - | CSAHDSFDEQYF | TGCAGCGCCCACGACAGCTTCGACGAGCAGTACTTC
TRBD2 | TRBJ2-7 | TRBV7-9 | - | CASSSHRLAAPYEQYF | TGTGCCAGCAGCTCCCACAGACTAGCGGCACCCTACGAGCAGTACTTC
TRBD1 | TRBJ2-7 | TRBV6-6 | - | CASSYDRGSSYEQYF | TGTGCCAGCAGTTACGACAGGGGGTCCTCCTACGAGCAGTACTTC
- | TRBJ2-6 | TRBV19 | - | CASSVGTGANVLTF | TGTGCCAGTAGTGTGGGCACTGGGGCCAACGTCCTGACTTTC
TRBD1 | TRBJ1-2 | TRBV6-5 | once | CASSYSTGESNYGYTF | TGTGCCAGCAGTTACTCGACAGGGGAAAGTAACTATGGCTACACCTTC
TRBD2 | TRBJ2-1 | TRBV14 | - | CASSQPGGLAAHNEQFF | TGTGCCAGCAGCCAACCAGGGGGACTAGCGGCCCACAATGAGCAGTTCTTC
TRBD2 | TRBJ2-7 | TRBV5-1 | - | CASSLVGREGSEQYF | TGCGCCAGCAGCTTGGTTGGCAGGGAGGGCAGCGAGCAGTACTTC
- | TRBJ1-5 | TRBV6-1 | - | CASSGGDHSNQPQHF | TGTGCCAGCAGTGGGGGGGACCATAGCAATCAGCCCCAGCATTTT
- | TRBJ2-7 | TRBV6-5 | few | CASSYFSGSYEQYF | TGTGCCAGCAGTTACTTCAGCGGATCCTACGAGCAGTACTTC
TRBD1 | TRBJ1-6 | TRBV5-5 | - | CASSWTGEVPLHF | TGTGCCAGCAGCTGGACAGGGGAGGTACCCCTCCACTTT
- | TRBJ1-1 | TRBV10-2 | - | CASSPSRWTDLGMNTEAFF | TGCGCCAGCAGTCCGTCCAGGTGGACAGATCTGGGAATGAACACTGAAGCTTTCTTT
- | TRBJ1-4 | TRBV4-1 | - | CASSQVSGGSEKLFF | TGCGCCAGCAGCCAAGTGTCCGGGGGATCTGAAAAACTGTTTTTT
- | TRBJ2-6 | TRBV4-1 | once | CASSQVSGSSGANVLTF | TGCGCCAGCAGCCAAGTGAGCGGAAGCTCTGGGGCCAACGTCCTGACTTTC
- | TRBJ2-1 | TRBV21-1 | once | CASSKPRAEQFF | TGTGCCAGCAGCAAACCCCGCGCTGAGCAGTTCTTC
- | TRBJ2-1 | TRBV27 | - | CASTWGAGGGVGNEQFF | TGTGCCAGCACCTGGGGGGCCGGCGGGGGAGTTGGGAATGAGCAGTTCTTC
TRBD2 | TRBJ2-7 | TRBV29-1 | - | CSVVLAGVGYEQYF | TGCAGCGTCGTTCTAGCGGGGGTGGGGTACGAGCAGTACTTC
TRBD2 | TRBJ2-5 | TRBV9 | - | CASSAGSGIETQYF | TGTGCCAGCAGCGCCGGGAGCGGGATAGAGACCCAGTACTTC
TRBD1 | TRBJ1-1 | TRBV10-3 | - | CAISEKDRAVFF | TGTGCCATCAGTGAGAAGGACAGGGCAGTTTTCTTT
- | TRBJ2-1 | TRBV28 | - | CASSPPPSHVSYNEQFF | TGTGCCAGCAGTCCCCCCCCGTCGCACGTTTCCTACAATGAGCAGTTCTTC
TRBD2 | TRBJ2-5 | TRBV4-3 | - | CASSRILAGGKETQYF | TGCGCCAGCAGCCGTATACTAGCGGGAGGAAAAGAGACCCAGTACTTC
TRBD1 | TRBJ1-1 | TRBV7-9 | - | CASSRKQGRGNTEAFF | TGTGCCAGCAGTCGTAAACAGGGGCGAGGCAACACTGAAGCTTTCTTT
TRBD1 | TRBJ2-5 | TRBV7-2 | - | CASSQIYGQGEETQYF | TGTGCCAGCAGCCAGATATACGGACAGGGGGAAGAGACCCAGTACTTC
- | TRBJ1-5 | TRBV4-2 | - | CASSQETGMGNQPQHF | TGTGCCAGCAGCCAAGAAACAGGGATGGGGAATCAGCCCCAGCATTTT
- | TRBJ2-5 | TRBV7-9 | - | CASSHLGSRETQYF | TGTGCCAGCAGCCATCTAGGGTCCCGAGAGACCCAGTACTTC
TRBD2 | TRBJ2-3 | TRBV9 | - | CASSPGGGQTDTQYF | TGTGCCAGCAGCCCCGGGGGGGGGCAGACAGATACGCAGTATTTT
TRBD2 | TRBJ2-2 | TRBV4-3 | - | CASSPGLAPTGELFF | TGCGCCAGCAGCCCGGGACTAGCGCCTACCGGGGAGCTGTTTTTT
- | TRBJ2-7 | TRBV6-1 | - | CASSEGLGSIYEQYF | TGTGCCAGCAGTGAAGGTTTGGGGAGTATCTACGAGCAGTACTTC
TRBD2 | TRBJ2-7 | TRBV19 | - | CASSMRSREDEEQYF | TGTGCCAGTAGTATGAGGTCGCGGGAGGATGAGGAGCAGTACTTC
- | TRBJ2-1 | TRBV9 | - | CASSPLERINEQFF | TGTGCCAGCAGCCCCTTGGAGCGGATCAATGAGCAGTTCTTC
TRBD2 | TRBJ2-1 | TRBV25-1 | - | CASSELAGGLGHNEQFF | TGTGCCAGCAGTGAACTAGCGGGGGGTCTCGGACACAATGAGCAGTTCTTC
- | TRBJ1-1 | TRBV27 | - | CASRLNTEAFF | TGTGCCAGCCGTCTGAACACTGAAGCTTTCTTT
- | TRBJ1-1 | TRBV19 | - | CASSIGEPTEAFF | TGTGCCAGTAGTATAGGGGAGCCCACTGAAGCTTTCTTT
- | TRBJ1-1 | TRBV7-9 | once | CATGLGTEAFF | TGTGCCACTGGTTTAGGCACTGAAGCTTTCTTT
- | TRBJ1-2 | TRBV28 | - | CASSPSLDRQVDGYTF | TGTGCCAGCAGCCCCTCCTTAGACAGGCAAGTAGATGGCTACACCTTC
TRBD2 | TRBJ2-2 | TRBV9 | - | CASSAGLAEGNTGELFF | TGTGCCAGCAGCGCGGGACTAGCGGAGGGGAACACCGGGGAGCTGTTTTTT
- | TRBJ2-7 | TRBV5-1 | - | CASSLLGVSYEQYF | TGCGCCAGCAGCTTGTTAGGTGTCTCCTACGAGCAGTACTTC
TRBD1 | TRBJ1-2 | TRBV6-5 | - | CASSSHQGDYGYTF | TGTGCCAGCAGTTCTCATCAGGGGGACTATGGCTACACCTTC
- | TRBJ1-2 | TRBV7-9 | - | CASSLLPDANYGYTF | TGTGCCAGCAGCTTACTTCCGGACGCTAACTATGGCTACACCTTC
- | TRBJ2-7 | TRBV6-5 | - | CASSYSNPSSYEQYF | TGTGCCAGCAGTTACTCGAACCCTAGCAGCTACGAGCAGTACTTC
- | TRBJ2-1 | TRBV4-3 | once | CASSQEAPSSYNEQFF | TGCGCCAGCAGCCAAGAGGCGCCTAGCTCCTACAATGAGCAGTTCTTC
- | TRBJ2-3 | TRBV13 | - | CASRLVARGFTDTQYF | TGTGCCAGCAGATTAGTGGCCAGGGGTTTTACAGATACGCAGTATTTT
- | TRBJ2-7 | TRBV5-5 | - | CASSVAGAVEQYF | TGTGCCAGCAGCGTCGCAGGGGCCGTCGAGCAGTACTTC
- | TRBJ2-7 | TRBV4-1 | - | CASSHQAKVTGAHEQYF | TGCGCCAGCAGCCACCAGGCAAAGGTTACGGGAGCCCACGAGCAGTACTTC
TRBD1 | TRBJ2-7 | TRBV27 | - | CASSWGAGGYEQYF | TGTGCCAGCAGTTGGGGCGCAGGGGGCTACGAGCAGTACTTC
- | TRBJ1-4 | TRBV29-1 | - | CSALGQGGEKLFF | TGCAGCGCACTAGGGCAGGGTGGTGAAAAACTGTTTTTT
TRBD2 | TRBJ2-3 | TRBV9 | - | CASSAFSGGITDTQYF | TGTGCCAGCAGCGCCTTTAGCGGGGGAATAACAGATACGCAGTATTTT
- | TRBJ1-1 | TRBV28 | - | CASSLGTHRDNTEAFF | TGTGCCAGCAGTTTGGGAACCCACAGGGACAACACTGAAGCTTTCTTT